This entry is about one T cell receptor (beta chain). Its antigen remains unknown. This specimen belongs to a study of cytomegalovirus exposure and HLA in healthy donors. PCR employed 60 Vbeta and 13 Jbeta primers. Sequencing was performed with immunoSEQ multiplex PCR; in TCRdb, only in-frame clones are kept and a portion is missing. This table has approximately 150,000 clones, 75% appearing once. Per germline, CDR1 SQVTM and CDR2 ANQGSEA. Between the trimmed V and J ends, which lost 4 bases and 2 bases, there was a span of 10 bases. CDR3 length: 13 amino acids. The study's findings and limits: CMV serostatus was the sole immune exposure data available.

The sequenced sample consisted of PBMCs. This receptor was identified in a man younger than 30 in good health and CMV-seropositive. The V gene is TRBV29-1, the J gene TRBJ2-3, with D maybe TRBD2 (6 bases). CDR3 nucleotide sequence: TGCAGCGTTGTCGGGAGATCCACAGATACGCAGTATTTT. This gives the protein CSVVGRSTDTQYF.